This TCR beta chain was sequenced for a study of identical twins. This clonotype has a count of ten or more. This CDR3 region has 14 residues. Trimming cost V 8 bases and J 3 bases; bases outside gene matches: 7. The germline V gene encodes CDR1 ENHRY and CDR2 SYGVKD. Each CDR3 protein is one row after TCRdb ran MiXCR on the 5' RACE reads. The sample has under 300,000 distinct CDR3 sequences, about 8.3% seen once. These same data were also listed under a study on yellow fever vaccine responses in identical twins.

The V gene is TRBV10-3, the J gene TRBJ2-5, with 9 positions matching TRBD1. The clonotype originates from a woman aged 18 to 35 in good health. Source material: CD8+ T cells sorted from blood. The DNA for the CDR3 is TGTGCCATCTCTGGGACAGGGATGGAAGAGACCCAGTACTTC. It translates to CAISGTGMEETQYF.